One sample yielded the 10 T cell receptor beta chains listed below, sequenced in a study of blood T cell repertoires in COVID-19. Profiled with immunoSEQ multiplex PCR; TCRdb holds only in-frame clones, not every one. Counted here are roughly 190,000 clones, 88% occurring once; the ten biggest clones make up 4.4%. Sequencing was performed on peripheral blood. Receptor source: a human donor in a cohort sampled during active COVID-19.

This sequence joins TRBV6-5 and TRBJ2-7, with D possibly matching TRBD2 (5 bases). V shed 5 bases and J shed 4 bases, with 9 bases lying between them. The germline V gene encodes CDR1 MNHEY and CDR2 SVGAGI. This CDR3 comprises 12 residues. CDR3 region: CASSRGLYEQYF. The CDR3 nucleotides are TGTGCCAGCAGTCGCGGGTTATACGAGCAGTACTTC.

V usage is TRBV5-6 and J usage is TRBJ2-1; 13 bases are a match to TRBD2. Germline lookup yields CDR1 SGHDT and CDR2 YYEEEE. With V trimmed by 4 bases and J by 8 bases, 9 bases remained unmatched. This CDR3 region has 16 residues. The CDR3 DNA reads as TGTGCCAGCAGCCCCTGGACTAGCGGGAGCCGCGATGAGCAGTTCTTC. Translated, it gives CASSPWTSGSRDEQFF.

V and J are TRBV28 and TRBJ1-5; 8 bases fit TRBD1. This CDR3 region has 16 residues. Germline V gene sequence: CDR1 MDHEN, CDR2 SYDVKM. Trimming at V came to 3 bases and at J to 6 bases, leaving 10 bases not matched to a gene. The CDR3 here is CASSFEQGAQIQPQHF. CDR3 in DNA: TGTGCCAGCAGTTTTGAGCAGGGGGCGCAAATTCAGCCCCAGCATTTT.

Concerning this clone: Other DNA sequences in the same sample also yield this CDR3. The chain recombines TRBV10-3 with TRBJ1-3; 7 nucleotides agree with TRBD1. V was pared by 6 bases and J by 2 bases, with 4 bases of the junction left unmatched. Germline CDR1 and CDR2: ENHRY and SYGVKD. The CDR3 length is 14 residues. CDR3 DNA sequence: TGTGCCATCAGGGGGACAGCCGCTGGAAACACCATATATTTT. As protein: CAIRGTAAGNTIYF.

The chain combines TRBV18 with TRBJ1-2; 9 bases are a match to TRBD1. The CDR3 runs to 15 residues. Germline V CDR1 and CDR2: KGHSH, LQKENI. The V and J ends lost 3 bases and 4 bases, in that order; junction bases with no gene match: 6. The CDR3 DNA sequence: TGTGCCAGCTCACCGACTCAGGGACAGGGCTATGGCTACACCTTC. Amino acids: CASSPTQGQGYGYTF.

The CDR3 DNA reads as TGTGCCAGCAGTGATCTGAGGGCTGGAAACACCATATATTTT. Residues: CASSDLRAGNTIYF. The chain has TRBV25-1 and TRBJ1-3, with no clear D. There are 14 residues in the CDR3. The V and J ends lost 3 bases and 2 bases respectively, with 8 bases between them. Germline V gene data show CDR1 as MGHDK and CDR2 as SYGVNS.

The CDR3 sequence: CASSQGQGANTGELFF. The CDR3, as DNA: TGCGCCAGCAGCCAAGGACAGGGGGCGAACACCGGGGAGCTGTTTTTT. This chain links TRBV4-3 with TRBJ2-2; TRBD1 agrees at 9 bases. The CDR3 has 16 amino acids. Per the germline V gene, CDR1 is LGHNA and CDR2 is YSLEER. The ends lost 1 base at V and 0 bases at J; junction bases unmatched: 0.

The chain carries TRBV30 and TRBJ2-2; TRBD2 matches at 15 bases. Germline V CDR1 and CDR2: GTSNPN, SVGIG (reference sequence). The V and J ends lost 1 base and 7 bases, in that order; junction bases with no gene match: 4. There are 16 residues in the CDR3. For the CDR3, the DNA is TGTGCCTGGAGTGACATGGGACTAGCGGGAGGCGGGGAGCTGTTTTTT. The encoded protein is CAWSDMGLAGGGELFF.

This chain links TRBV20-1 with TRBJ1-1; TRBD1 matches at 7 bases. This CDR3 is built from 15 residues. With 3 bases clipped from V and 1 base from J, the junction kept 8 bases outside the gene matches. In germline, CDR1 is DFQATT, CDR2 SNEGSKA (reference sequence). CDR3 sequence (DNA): TGCAGTGCTAGTCCCGGAGGGACAGCGAACACTGAAGCTTTCTTT. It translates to CSASPGGTANTEAFF.

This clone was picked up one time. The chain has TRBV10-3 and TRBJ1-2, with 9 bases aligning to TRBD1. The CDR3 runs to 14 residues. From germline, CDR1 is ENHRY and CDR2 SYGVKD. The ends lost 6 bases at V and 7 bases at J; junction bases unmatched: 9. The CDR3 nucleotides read TGTGCCATCAGACGAACAGGGGGCGACTTTGGCTACACCTTC. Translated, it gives CAIRRTGGDFGYTF.